Listed below are T cell receptor beta chains from one sample, sequenced in a study of OX40 agonist ivuxolimab in advanced cancers. Data came from immunoSEQ multiplex PCR; TCRdb stores just in-frame clones and leaves some out. The sample includes about 76,000 clones, 80% to 90% of them seen just once. The sequenced sample was CD4+ or CD8+ T cells sorted from blood, obtained in a trial of the OX40 agonist ivuxolimab. These receptors were collected from an adult with an advanced solid tumor such as melanoma, head and neck, liver or kidney cancer. Each CDR3 is given with its conserved first and last residue. The order of the fields is J gene, clone size, D gene, V gene, CDR3 DNA, CDR3 protein. The D gene is left open where the match is weak. Expanded clones get a size class; other rows say once, few or many, or leave the size out.

>TRBJ2-7|few|TRBD1|TRBV18
TGTGCCAGCTCACCCATCCTTGGTACAGGGGTCATCGAGGAGCAGTACTTC
CASSPILGTGVIEEQYF
>TRBJ2-3|-|-|TRBV30
TGTGCCTGGAGTCGGGTATCCACAGATACGCAGTATTTT
CAWSRVSTDTQYF
>TRBJ1-6|-|-|TRBV6-4
TGTGCCACCGCGACAGGACCAAGGTCACCCCTCCACTTT
CATATGPRSPLHF
>TRBJ1-1|-|-|TRBV7-2
TGTGCCAGCAGTAAAGAGGGACTCCCGAACACTGAAGCTTTCTTT
CASSKEGLPNTEAFF
>TRBJ2-1|-|-|TRBV4-3
TGCGCCAGCAGCCAAGAAGGGCAGGGGTACAATGAGCAGTTCTTC
CASSQEGQGYNEQFF
>TRBJ1-4|-|-|TRBV19
TGTGCGACTAGCTTAGACCGGGAACTGTTTTTT
CATSLDRELFF
>TRBJ2-7|-|-|TRBV10-3
TGTGCCATCAGCCTCCGGGGCCTCTTAGAGCAGTACTTC
CAISLRGLLEQYF
>TRBJ2-3|-|TRBD2|TRBV4-3
TGCGCCAGCAGCCAAGAACTAGCGGGGGGAAGGACAGATACGCAGTATTTT
CASSQELAGGRTDTQYF
>TRBJ1-2|-|-|TRBV7-2
TGTGCCAGCAGCCCCCTTAACCCCCCTATCTATGGCTACACCTTC
CASSPLNPPIYGYTF
>TRBJ2-7|-|TRBD1|TRBV7-2
TGTGCCAGCAGCGAGATCGGACAGGGGCTGGGCGACGAGCAGTACTTC
CASSEIGQGLGDEQYF
>TRBJ2-3|-|-|TRBV27
TGTGCCAGCAGTCCACCGACAGGGACTTACACAGATACGCAGTATTTT
CASSPPTGTYTDTQYF
>TRBJ2-1|-|-|TRBV21-1
TGTGCCAGCAGCAAAGGAGGGGGGAGAACCGACCCCTACAATGAGCAGTTCTTC
CASSKGGGRTDPYNEQFF
>TRBJ1-3|-|-|TRBV11-2
TGTGCCAGCAGCTTAGAGTCCGGAAACACCATATATTTT
CASSLESGNTIYF
>TRBJ2-7|-|TRBD2|TRBV28
TGTGCCACTTCCCCCCTACTAGCGGGAGGGCAAGAGCAGTACTTC
CATSPLLAGGQEQYF
>TRBJ2-7|-|TRBD1|TRBV11-2
TGTGCCAGCAGCAACCGGGACAGGGGCTACGAGCAGTACTTC
CASSNRDRGYEQYF
>TRBJ1-1|-|-|TRBV4-2
TGTGCCAGCAGCGGTCAGGGGTACACTGAAGCTTTCTTT
CASSGQGYTEAFF